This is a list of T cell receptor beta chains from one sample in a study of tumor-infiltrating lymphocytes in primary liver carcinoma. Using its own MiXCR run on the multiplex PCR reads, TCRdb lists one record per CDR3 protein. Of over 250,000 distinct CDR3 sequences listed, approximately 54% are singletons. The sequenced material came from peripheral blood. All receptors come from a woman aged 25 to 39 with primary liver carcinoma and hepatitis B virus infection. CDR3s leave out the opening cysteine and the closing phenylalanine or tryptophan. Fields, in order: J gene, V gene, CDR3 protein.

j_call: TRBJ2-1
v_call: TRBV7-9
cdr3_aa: ASILAGGPYNEQS

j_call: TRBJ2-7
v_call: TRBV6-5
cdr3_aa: ASSRKGLAGFWEQC

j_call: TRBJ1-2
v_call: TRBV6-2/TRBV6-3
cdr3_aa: ASSYSRPGYT

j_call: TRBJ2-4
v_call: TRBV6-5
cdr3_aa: ASSSWAQGDIQY

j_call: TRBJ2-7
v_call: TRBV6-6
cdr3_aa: ASSGELVHEQY

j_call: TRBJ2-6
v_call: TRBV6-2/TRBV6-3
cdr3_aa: ASSYGGLGANVLT

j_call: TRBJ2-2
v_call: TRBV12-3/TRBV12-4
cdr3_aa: ARSFTGTTNTGELF

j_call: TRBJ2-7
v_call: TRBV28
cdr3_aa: ASSFTWGKTLYEQY

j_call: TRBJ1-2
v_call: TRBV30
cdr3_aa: AWSVSDKRHYGYT

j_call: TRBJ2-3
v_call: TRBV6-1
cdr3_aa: ASSEGQVTDTQY

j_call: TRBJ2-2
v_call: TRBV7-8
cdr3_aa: ASSFRLGDTGELF

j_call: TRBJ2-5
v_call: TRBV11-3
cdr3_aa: ASSPGLARATDRLETQY

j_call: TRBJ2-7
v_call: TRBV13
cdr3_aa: ASSQRQGLIAEQY

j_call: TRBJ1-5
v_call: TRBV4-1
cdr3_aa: ASSQTPQRRNQPQH

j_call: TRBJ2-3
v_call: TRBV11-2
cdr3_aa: ASSLGGAGGYTDTQY

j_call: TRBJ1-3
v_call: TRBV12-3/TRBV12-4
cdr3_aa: ASSRDSGNTIY

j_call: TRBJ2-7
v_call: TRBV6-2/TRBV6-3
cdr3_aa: ASTGTGYSYGQY

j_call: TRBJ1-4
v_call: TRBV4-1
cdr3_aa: ASSHVPGTGLDEKLF

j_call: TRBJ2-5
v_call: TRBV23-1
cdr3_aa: ATSPRDRAETQY

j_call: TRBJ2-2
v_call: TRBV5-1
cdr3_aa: ASSLGTSPNTGELF

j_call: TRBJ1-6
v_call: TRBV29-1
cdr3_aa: SVGQGFGSPLH

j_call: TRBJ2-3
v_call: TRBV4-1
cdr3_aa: ASSQGGGGMGGDTQY

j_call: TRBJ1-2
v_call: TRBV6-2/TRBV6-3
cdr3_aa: ASSYSSNYGYA

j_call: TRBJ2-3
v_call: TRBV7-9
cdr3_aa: ASSPTRGGAERDTQY

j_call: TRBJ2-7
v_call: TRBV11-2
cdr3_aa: ASSHSGFWSFEQY

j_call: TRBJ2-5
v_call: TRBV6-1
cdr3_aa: ASNVGTSGWETQY

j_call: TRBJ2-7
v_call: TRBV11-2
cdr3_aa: AISLRGTAVYEQY

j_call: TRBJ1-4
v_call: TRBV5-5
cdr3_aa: ANSLDEKLF

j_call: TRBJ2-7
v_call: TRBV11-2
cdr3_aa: ASSHVGATYEQY

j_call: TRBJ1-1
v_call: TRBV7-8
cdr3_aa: ASILTGGTEAF

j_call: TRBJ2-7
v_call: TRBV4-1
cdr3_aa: ASSQETGTSGSYEQY

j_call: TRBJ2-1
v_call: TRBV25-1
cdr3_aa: ASRDRYYNEQF

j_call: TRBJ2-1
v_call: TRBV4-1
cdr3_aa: ASSHGKRTSVDNEQS

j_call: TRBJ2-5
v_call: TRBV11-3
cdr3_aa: ASSIGCQVETQY

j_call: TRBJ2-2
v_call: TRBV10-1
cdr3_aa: ASSGDRESTGELF

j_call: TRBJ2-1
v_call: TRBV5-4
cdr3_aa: ASSLAGFGEQF

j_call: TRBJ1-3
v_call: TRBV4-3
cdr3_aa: ASRPGTYSGNTIY

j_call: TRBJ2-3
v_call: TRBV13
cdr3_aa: ASSFGALGITDTQY

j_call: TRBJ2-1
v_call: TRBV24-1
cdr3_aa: ATSDSANEQF

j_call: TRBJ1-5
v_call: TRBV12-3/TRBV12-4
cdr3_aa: ASSLTPDRLALNSNQPHH

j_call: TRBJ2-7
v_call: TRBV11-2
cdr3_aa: ASSSDAKTLGYGQY

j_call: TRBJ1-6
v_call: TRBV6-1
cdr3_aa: ASSPRLGGSPLH

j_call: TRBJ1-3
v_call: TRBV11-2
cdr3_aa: VSRLGTVGNTIY

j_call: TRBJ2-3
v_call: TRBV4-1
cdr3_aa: ASSQGLAGGDTQY

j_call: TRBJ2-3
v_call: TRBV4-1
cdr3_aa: ASSPTIPGLRDYTDTQY

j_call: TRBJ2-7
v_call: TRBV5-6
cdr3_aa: ASSLAGPLTYEQY

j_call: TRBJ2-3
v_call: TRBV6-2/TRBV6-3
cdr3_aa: ASGSRTSGRASTDTQY

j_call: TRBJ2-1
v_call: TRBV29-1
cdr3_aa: SVAQVGERF

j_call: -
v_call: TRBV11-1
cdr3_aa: ASRSEVLYNEQF

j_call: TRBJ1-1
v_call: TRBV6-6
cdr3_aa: ASKEASNTEAF

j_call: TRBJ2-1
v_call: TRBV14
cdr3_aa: ASSHNRGLYNEQF

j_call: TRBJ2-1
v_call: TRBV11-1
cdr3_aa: TSSSVAGTYNEQF

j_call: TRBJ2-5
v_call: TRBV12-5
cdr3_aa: ASGLVRTSGAETQY

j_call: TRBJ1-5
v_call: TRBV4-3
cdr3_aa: ARSQAPSNKPQH